This is a list of T cell receptor beta chains from one sample in a study of identical twins. One entry per CDR3 protein results from TCRdb running MiXCR on the 5' RACE reads. The data contain about 480,000 distinct CDR3 sequences, 13% to 15% of them singletons. The same data also contributed to another study, on yellow fever vaccine responses in identical twins.

The specimen sequenced was CD4+ T cells sorted from blood. Receptor source: a woman aged 18-30 years in good health. Both conserved end residues are part of each CDR3. The D gene is left open where the match is weak. Size values are once, few and many counts, or a class for expanded clones, and some rows have none.

CDR3aa: CASSLFAGDVRNTQYF; CDR3nt: TGTGCCAGCAGCTTATTCGCGGGGGACGTTCGGAATACGCAGTATTTT; j_gene: TRBJ2-3; abundance: few; v_gene: TRBV11-1; d_gene: TRBD2
CDR3aa: CASSYSGPNTGELFF; CDR3nt: TGTGCCAGCAGTTACTCGGGTCCCAACACCGGGGAGCTGTTTTTT; j_gene: TRBJ2-2; abundance: .; v_gene: TRBV6-5; d_gene: .
CDR3aa: CASSQGSGVYEQYF; CDR3nt: TGTGCCAGCAGCCAGGGGTCGGGAGTCTACGAGCAGTACTTC; j_gene: TRBJ2-7; abundance: .; v_gene: TRBV3-1; d_gene: .
CDR3aa: CASSSHGRRYEQFF; CDR3nt: TGTGCCAGCAGTAGCCACGGGCGTAGGTATGAGCAGTTCTTC; j_gene: TRBJ2-1; abundance: few; v_gene: TRBV6-1; d_gene: .
CDR3aa: CASSIGAYGGNEQFF; CDR3nt: TGTGCCAGTAGTATAGGAGCTTATGGTGGCAATGAGCAGTTCTTC; j_gene: TRBJ2-1; abundance: few; v_gene: TRBV19; d_gene: .
CDR3aa: CASSDNFVAFF; CDR3nt: TGTGCCAGCAGTGACAACTTCGTAGCTTTCTTT; j_gene: TRBJ1-1; abundance: .; v_gene: TRBV6-5; d_gene: .
CDR3aa: CATSDGGRRNEQFF; CDR3nt: TGTGCCACCAGTGATGGGGGACGTAGAAATGAGCAGTTCTTC; j_gene: TRBJ2-1; abundance: many; v_gene: TRBV24-1; d_gene: .
CDR3aa: CASSPGTVENTGELFF; CDR3nt: TGTGCCAGCAGTCCCGGGACGGTCGAAAACACCGGGGAGCTGTTTTTT; j_gene: TRBJ2-2; abundance: many; v_gene: TRBV12-3/TRBV12-4; d_gene: .
CDR3aa: CASSLDTGGETQYF; CDR3nt: TGTGCCAGCAGCTTAGACACGGGCGGGGAGACCCAGTACTTC; j_gene: TRBJ2-5; abundance: few; v_gene: TRBV7-9; d_gene: .
CDR3aa: CASSGDKGSYNEQFF; CDR3nt: TGTGCCAGCAGTGGGGATAAAGGGTCCTACAATGAGCAGTTCTTC; j_gene: TRBJ2-1; abundance: few; v_gene: TRBV12-3/TRBV12-4; d_gene: .
CDR3aa: CASSSGTWVGEQYF; CDR3nt: TGTGCCAGCAGTTCCGGGACATGGGTCGGCGAGCAGTACTTC; j_gene: TRBJ2-7; abundance: few; v_gene: TRBV6-2/TRBV6-3; d_gene: .
CDR3aa: CSAVGGTGVEGYTF; CDR3nt: TGCAGCGCTGTAGGAGGGACGGGCGTCGAAGGCTACACCTTC; j_gene: TRBJ1-2; abundance: .; v_gene: TRBV29-1; d_gene: .
CDR3aa: CSAVSGYTDTQYF; CDR3nt: TGCAGTGCCGTTAGCGGCTACACAGATACGCAGTATTTT; j_gene: TRBJ2-3; abundance: .; v_gene: TRBV20-1; d_gene: .
CDR3aa: CASSPEFLGEQFF; CDR3nt: TGTGCCAGCAGCCCAGAATTTTTAGGGGAGCAGTTCTTC; j_gene: TRBJ2-1; abundance: few; v_gene: TRBV14; d_gene: .
CDR3aa: CASSPPQGFTDTQYF; CDR3nt: TGTGCCAGCAGTCCCCCCCAAGGATTCACAGATACGCAGTATTTT; j_gene: TRBJ2-3; abundance: .; v_gene: TRBV27; d_gene: .
CDR3aa: CASRPGTSGEGEQFF; CDR3nt: TGTGCCAGCAGGCCCGGGACTAGCGGGGAGGGGGAGCAGTTCTTC; j_gene: TRBJ2-1; abundance: .; v_gene: TRBV6-1; d_gene: TRBD2
CDR3aa: CASSPPLDRGETQYF; CDR3nt: TGTGCCAGCTCACCACCGTTGGACAGGGGAGAGACCCAGTACTTC; j_gene: TRBJ2-5; abundance: .; v_gene: TRBV18; d_gene: TRBD1
CDR3aa: CASSQGPWETQYF; CDR3nt: TGCGCCAGCAGCCAAGGGCCGTGGGAGACCCAGTACTTC; j_gene: TRBJ2-5; abundance: few; v_gene: TRBV5-1; d_gene: .
CDR3aa: CASSPRQDYGYTF; CDR3nt: TGCGCCAGCAGCCCCAGACAGGACTATGGCTACACCTTC; j_gene: TRBJ1-2; abundance: many; v_gene: TRBV5-1; d_gene: .
CDR3aa: CASSLGGFLNTEAFF; CDR3nt: TGTGCCAGCAGCTTGGGGGGGTTTCTGAACACTGAAGCTTTCTTT; j_gene: TRBJ1-1; abundance: .; v_gene: TRBV5-4; d_gene: .
CDR3aa: CASSQDARQGVSYGYTF; CDR3nt: TGTGCCAGCAGCCAAGATGCCCGGCAGGGGGTTTCCTATGGCTACACCTTC; j_gene: TRBJ1-2; abundance: many; v_gene: TRBV14; d_gene: TRBD1
CDR3aa: CASSLWARTYEQYF; CDR3nt: TGTGCCAGCAGCCTGTGGGCCAGGACCTACGAGCAGTACTTC; j_gene: TRBJ2-7; abundance: many; v_gene: TRBV12-3/TRBV12-4; d_gene: .
CDR3aa: CASSRGQTIGGELFF; CDR3nt: TGTGCCAGCAGCCGGGGACAGACCATTGGTGGGGAGCTGTTTTTT; j_gene: TRBJ2-2; abundance: few; v_gene: TRBV7-9; d_gene: TRBD1
CDR3aa: CSARARTSVSYNEQFF; CDR3nt: TGCAGTGCTAGAGCAAGGACTAGCGTATCCTACAATGAGCAGTTCTTC; j_gene: TRBJ2-1; abundance: .; v_gene: TRBV20-1; d_gene: TRBD2
CDR3aa: CASSQGQSSYEQYF; CDR3nt: TGTGCCAGCAGCCAGGGTCAATCCTCCTACGAGCAGTACTTC; j_gene: TRBJ2-7; abundance: many; v_gene: TRBV3-1; d_gene: .
CDR3aa: CASSLYARGEQYF; CDR3nt: TGTGCCAGCAGCTTATACGCGCGTGGCGAGCAGTACTTC; j_gene: TRBJ2-7; abundance: few; v_gene: TRBV7-9; d_gene: .
CDR3aa: CASSLRPGQGALASAF; CDR3nt: TGTGCCAGCAGCCTAAGACCGGGACAGGGGGCTTTGGCGTCGGCCTTC; j_gene: TRBJ1-2; abundance: .; v_gene: TRBV3-1; d_gene: TRBD1
CDR3aa: CATSDLREGPNEQFF; CDR3nt: TGTGCCACCAGTGATTTGCGGGAGGGCCCGAATGAGCAGTTCTTC; j_gene: TRBJ2-1; abundance: .; v_gene: TRBV24-1; d_gene: TRBD2
CDR3aa: CASRQAGSTGELFF; CDR3nt: TGTGCCAGCAGGCAAGCGGGAAGTACCGGGGAGCTGTTTTTT; j_gene: TRBJ2-2; abundance: many; v_gene: TRBV7-6; d_gene: TRBD2
CDR3aa: CASSFLTSGRVEQYF; CDR3nt: TGTGCCAGCAGCTTTCTGACTAGCGGGAGGGTCGAGCAGTACTTC; j_gene: TRBJ2-7; abundance: .; v_gene: TRBV5-5; d_gene: TRBD2
CDR3aa: CATSQTGTASTDTQYF; CDR3nt: TGTGCCACCAGCCAAACCGGGACTGCCAGCACAGATACGCAGTATTTT; j_gene: TRBJ2-3; abundance: .; v_gene: TRBV24-1; d_gene: .
CDR3aa: CASSLGSGVRDRYSYEQYF; CDR3nt: TGTGCCAGCAGCTTAGGGAGCGGGGTCCGGGACAGGTACTCCTACGAGCAGTACTTC; j_gene: TRBJ2-7; abundance: few; v_gene: TRBV7-8; d_gene: .
CDR3aa: CASSTSAGNEQFF; CDR3nt: TGTGCCAGCAGCACCTCGGCGGGCAATGAGCAGTTCTTC; j_gene: TRBJ2-1; abundance: few; v_gene: TRBV3-1; d_gene: .
CDR3aa: CASSPVAGSNNEQFF; CDR3nt: TGTGCCAGCAGCCCCGTAGCGGGATCGAACAATGAGCAGTTCTTC; j_gene: TRBJ2-1; abundance: .; v_gene: TRBV7-8; d_gene: TRBD2
CDR3aa: CASSYNGQPNEQFF; CDR3nt: TGTGCCAGCAGTTACAACGGACAGCCCAATGAGCAGTTCTTC; j_gene: TRBJ2-1; abundance: few; v_gene: TRBV6-5; d_gene: .
CDR3aa: CSVVSSGRINEQFF; CDR3nt: TGCAGCGTTGTCTCTAGCGGGAGGATCAATGAGCAGTTCTTC; j_gene: TRBJ2-1; abundance: many; v_gene: TRBV29-1; d_gene: TRBD2
CDR3aa: CASRPNRDRVSYEQYF; CDR3nt: TGCGCCAGCAGACCCAACCGGGACAGGGTTTCCTACGAGCAGTACTTC; j_gene: TRBJ2-7; abundance: .; v_gene: TRBV5-1; d_gene: TRBD1
CDR3aa: CATSRDQRSGNTIYF; CDR3nt: TGTGCCACCAGCAGAGATCAACGCTCTGGAAACACCATATATTTT; j_gene: TRBJ1-3; abundance: .; v_gene: TRBV15; d_gene: .
CDR3aa: CASSARLSGASSYNEQFF; CDR3nt: TGCGCCAGCAGCGCACGTCTTAGCGGGGCAAGCTCCTACAATGAGCAGTTCTTC; j_gene: TRBJ2-1; abundance: few; v_gene: TRBV5-1; d_gene: TRBD2
CDR3aa: CASSVGSTGEQFF; CDR3nt: TGTGCCAGCAGCGTCGGATCAACCGGTGAGCAGTTCTTC; j_gene: TRBJ2-1; abundance: .; v_gene: TRBV11-1; d_gene: .
CDR3aa: CASSVENVLGSPLHF; CDR3nt: TGTGCCAGCAGCGTAGAAAATGTCCTGGGTTCACCCCTCCACTTT; j_gene: TRBJ1-6; abundance: .; v_gene: TRBV9; d_gene: .
CDR3aa: CASSDEWFNQPQHF; CDR3nt: TGTGCCAGCAGTGATGAATGGTTCAATCAGCCCCAGCATTTT; j_gene: TRBJ1-5; abundance: .; v_gene: TRBV2; d_gene: .
CDR3aa: CASSLRGGISYEQYF; CDR3nt: TGCGCCAGCAGCCTAAGGGGGGGCATATCCTACGAGCAGTACTTC; j_gene: TRBJ2-7; abundance: .; v_gene: TRBV4-1; d_gene: .